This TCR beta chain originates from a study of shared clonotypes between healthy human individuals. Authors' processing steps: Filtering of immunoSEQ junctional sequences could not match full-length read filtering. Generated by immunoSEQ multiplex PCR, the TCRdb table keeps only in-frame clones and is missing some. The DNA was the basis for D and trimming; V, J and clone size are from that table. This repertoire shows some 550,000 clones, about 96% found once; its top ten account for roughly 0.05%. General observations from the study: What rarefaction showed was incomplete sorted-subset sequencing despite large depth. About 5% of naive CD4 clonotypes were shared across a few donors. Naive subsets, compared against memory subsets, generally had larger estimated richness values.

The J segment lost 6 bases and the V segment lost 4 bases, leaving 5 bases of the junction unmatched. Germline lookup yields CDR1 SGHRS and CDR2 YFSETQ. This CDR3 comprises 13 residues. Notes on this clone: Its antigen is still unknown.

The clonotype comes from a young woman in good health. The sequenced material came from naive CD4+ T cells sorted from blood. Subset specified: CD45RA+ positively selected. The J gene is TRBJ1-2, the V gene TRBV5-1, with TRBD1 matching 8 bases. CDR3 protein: CASSLGQGHGYTF. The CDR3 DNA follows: TGCGCCAGCAGCCTAGGACAGGGCCATGGCTACACCTTC.